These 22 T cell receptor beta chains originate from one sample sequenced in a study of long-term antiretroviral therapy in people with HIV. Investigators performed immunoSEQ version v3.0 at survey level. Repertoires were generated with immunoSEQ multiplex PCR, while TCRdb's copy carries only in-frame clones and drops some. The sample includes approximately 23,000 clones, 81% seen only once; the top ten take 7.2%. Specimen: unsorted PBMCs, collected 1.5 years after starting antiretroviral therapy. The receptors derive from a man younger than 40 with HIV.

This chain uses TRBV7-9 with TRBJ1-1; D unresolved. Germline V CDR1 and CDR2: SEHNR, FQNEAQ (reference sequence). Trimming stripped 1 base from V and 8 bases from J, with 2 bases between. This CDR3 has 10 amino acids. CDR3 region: CASSLVEAFF. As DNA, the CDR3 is TGTGCCAGCAGCTTAGTAGAAGCTTTCTTT.

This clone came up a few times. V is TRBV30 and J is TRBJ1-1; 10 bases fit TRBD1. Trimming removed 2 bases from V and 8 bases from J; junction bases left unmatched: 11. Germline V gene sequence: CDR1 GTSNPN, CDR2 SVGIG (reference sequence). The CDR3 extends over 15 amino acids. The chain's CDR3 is CAWSRWDRGYHEAFF. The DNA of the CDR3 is TGTGCCTGGAGTCGCTGGGACAGGGGATACCACGAAGCTTTCTTT.

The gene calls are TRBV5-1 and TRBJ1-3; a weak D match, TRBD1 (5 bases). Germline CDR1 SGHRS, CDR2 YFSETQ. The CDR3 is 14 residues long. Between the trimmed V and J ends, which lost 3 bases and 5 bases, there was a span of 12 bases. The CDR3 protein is CASSSTDRRNTIYF. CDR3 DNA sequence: TGCGCCAGCAGCTCGACAGATAGAAGAAACACCATATATTTT.

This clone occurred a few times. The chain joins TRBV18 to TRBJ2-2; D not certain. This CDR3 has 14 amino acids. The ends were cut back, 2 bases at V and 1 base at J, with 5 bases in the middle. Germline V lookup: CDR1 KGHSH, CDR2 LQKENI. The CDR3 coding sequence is TGTGCCAGCTCACCAGTCGGGAACACCGGGGAGCTGTTTTTT. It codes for CASSPVGNTGELFF. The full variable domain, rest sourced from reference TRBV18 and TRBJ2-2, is NAGVMQNPRHLVRRRGQEARLRCSPMKGHSHVYWYRQLPEEGLKFMVYLQKENIIDESGMPKERFSAEFPKEGPSILRIQQVVRGDSAAYFCASSPVGNTGELFFGEGSRLTVL.

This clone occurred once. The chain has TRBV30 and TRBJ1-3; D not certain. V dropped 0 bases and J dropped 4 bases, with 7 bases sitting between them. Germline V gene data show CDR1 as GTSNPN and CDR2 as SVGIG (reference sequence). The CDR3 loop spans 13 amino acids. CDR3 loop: CAWSVYVGNTIYF. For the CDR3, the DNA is TGTGCCTGGAGTGTATACGTCGGAAACACCATATATTTT.

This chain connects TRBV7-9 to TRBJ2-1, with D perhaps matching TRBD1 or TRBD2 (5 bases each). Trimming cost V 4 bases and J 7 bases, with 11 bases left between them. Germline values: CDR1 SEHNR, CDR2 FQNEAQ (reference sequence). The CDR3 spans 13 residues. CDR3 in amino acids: CASSSKGPNEQFF. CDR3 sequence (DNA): TGTGCCAGCAGCTCAAAGGGACCGAATGAGCAGTTCTTC.

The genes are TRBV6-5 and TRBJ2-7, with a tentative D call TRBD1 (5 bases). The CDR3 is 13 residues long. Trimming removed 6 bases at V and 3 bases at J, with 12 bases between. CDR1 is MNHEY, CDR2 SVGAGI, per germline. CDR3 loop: CASSLFRGYEQYF. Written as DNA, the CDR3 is TGTGCCAGCAGCCTATTTAGGGGCTACGAGCAGTACTTC.

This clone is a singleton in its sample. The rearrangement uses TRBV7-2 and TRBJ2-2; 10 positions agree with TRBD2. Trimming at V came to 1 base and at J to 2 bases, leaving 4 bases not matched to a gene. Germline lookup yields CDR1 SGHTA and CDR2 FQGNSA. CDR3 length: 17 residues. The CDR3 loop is CASSLVASGSNTGELFF. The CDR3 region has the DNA TGTGCCAGCAGCTTAGTTGCTAGCGGGAGCAACACCGGGGAGCTGTTTTTT.

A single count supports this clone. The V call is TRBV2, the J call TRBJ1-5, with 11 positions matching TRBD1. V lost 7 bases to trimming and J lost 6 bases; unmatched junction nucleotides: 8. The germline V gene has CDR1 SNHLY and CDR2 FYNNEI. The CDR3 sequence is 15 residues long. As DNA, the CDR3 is TGTGCCAGCAACCCGGACAGGGGGCAAGGTCAGCCCCAGCATTTT. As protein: CASNPDRGQGQPQHF.

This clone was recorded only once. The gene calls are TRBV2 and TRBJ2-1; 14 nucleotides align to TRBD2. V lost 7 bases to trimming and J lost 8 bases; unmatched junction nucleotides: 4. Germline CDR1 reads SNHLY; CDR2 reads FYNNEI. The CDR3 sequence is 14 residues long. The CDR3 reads CASKGTSGSHEQFF. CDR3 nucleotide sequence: TGTGCCAGCAAAGGGACTAGCGGGAGTCATGAGCAGTTCTTC. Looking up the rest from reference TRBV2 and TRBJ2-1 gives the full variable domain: EPEVTQTPSHQVTQMGQEVILRCVPISNHLYFYWYRQILGQKVEFLVSFYNNEISEKSEIFDDQFSVERPDGSNFTLKIRSTKLEDSAMYFCASKGTSGSHEQFFGPGTRLTVL.

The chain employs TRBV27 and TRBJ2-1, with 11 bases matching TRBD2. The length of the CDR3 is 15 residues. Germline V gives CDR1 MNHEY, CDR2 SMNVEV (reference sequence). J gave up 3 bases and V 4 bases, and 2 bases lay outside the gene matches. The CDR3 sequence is CASSSGTSGYNEQFF. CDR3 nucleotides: TGTGCCAGCAGTTCCGGGACTAGCGGCTACAATGAGCAGTTCTTC.

Written as DNA, the CDR3 is TGTGCCAGTAGTATAAGACCCGACTACGAGCAGTACTTC. Protein sequence: CASSIRPDYEQYF. The chain couples TRBV19 to TRBJ2-7, with D unclear. CDR1 and CDR2 from the germline V gene are LNHDA and SQIVND (reference sequence). The CDR3 extends over 13 amino acids. V lost 2 bases and J lost 3, with 8 bases in between.

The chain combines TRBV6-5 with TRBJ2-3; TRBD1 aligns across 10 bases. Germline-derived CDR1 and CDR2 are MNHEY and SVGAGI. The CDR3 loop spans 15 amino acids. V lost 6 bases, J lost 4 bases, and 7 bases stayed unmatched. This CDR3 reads CASSTGTGVPDTQYF. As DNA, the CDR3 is TGTGCCAGCAGCACTGGGACAGGGGTTCCAGATACGCAGTATTTT.

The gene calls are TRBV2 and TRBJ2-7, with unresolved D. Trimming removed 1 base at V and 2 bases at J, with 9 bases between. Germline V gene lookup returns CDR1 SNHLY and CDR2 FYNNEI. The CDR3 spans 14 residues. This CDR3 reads CASSEETKAYEQYF. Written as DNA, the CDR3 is TGTGCCAGCAGTGAAGAAACAAAAGCCTACGAGCAGTACTTC.

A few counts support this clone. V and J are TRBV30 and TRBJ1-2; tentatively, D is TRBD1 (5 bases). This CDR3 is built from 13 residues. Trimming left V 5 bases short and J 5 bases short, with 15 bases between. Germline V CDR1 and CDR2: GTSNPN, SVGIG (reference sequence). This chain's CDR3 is CAWDRDLGYGYTF. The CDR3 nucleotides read TGTGCCTGGGATCGGGACTTAGGGTATGGCTACACCTTC.

CDR3 loop: CASSVVNPQGGEKLFF. The CDR3 region has the DNA TGTGCCAGCAGCGTAGTAAACCCACAGGGCGGTGAAAAACTGTTTTTT. The chain recombines TRBV9 with TRBJ1-4; perhaps TRBD1 as D (6 bases). V gave up 0 bases and J gave up 7 bases, with 16 bases separating them. CDR1 and CDR2 (germline): SGDLS, YYNGEE. This CDR3 spans 16 amino acids.

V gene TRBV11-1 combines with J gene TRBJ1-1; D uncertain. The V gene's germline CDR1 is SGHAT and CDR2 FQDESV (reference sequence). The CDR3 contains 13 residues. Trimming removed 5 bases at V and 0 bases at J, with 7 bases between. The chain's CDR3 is CASSRLMNTEAFF. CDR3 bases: TGTGCCAGCAGCCGACTGATGAACACTGAAGCTTTCTTT.

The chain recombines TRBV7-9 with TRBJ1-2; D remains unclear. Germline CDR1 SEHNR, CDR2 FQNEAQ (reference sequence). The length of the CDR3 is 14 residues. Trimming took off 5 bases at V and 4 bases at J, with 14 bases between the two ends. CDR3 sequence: CASSLGRTSYGYTF. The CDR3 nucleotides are TGTGCCAGCAGCCTCGGGAGGACCTCCTATGGCTACACCTTC.

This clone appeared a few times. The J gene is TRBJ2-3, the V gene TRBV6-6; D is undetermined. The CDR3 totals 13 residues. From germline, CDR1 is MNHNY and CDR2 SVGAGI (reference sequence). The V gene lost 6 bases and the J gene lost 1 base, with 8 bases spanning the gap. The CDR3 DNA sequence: TGTGCCAGCAGCCAGGACGGCACAGATACGCAGTATTTT. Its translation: CASSQDGTDTQYF.

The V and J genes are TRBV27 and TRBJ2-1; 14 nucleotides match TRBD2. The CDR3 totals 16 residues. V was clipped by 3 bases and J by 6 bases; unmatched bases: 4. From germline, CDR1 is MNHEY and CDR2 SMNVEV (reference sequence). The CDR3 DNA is TGTGCCAGCAGTTTCGAGGGGACTAGCGGGAGCAATGAGCAGTTCTTC. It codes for CASSFEGTSGSNEQFF.

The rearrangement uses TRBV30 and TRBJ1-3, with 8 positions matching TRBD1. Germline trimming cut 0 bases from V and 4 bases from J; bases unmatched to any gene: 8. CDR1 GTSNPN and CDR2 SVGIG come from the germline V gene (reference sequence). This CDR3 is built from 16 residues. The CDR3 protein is CAWSVLRRGRGNTIYF. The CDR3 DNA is TGTGCCTGGAGTGTACTCCGCAGGGGGCGAGGAAACACCATATATTTT.

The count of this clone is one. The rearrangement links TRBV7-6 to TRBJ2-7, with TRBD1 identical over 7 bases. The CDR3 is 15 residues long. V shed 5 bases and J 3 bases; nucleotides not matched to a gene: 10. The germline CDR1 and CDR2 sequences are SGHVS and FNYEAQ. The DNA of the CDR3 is TGTGCCAGCAGCCCGACGGACAGGCGGCACTACGAGCAGTACTTC. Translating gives CASSPTDRRHYEQYF.